These 11 T cell receptor beta chains were all obtained from the same sample, sequenced in a study of blood T cell repertoires in COVID-19. The data were produced by immunoSEQ multiplex PCR, yet TCRdb's version contains in-frame clones alone and is incomplete. Of approximately 90,000 clones in the sample, approximately 91% are singletons; the top ten hold 3% to 3.5%. Sequencing was carried out using peripheral blood. The receptors here all came from a woman between 70 and 85 years old with acute or convalescent COVID-19.

This clone was detected once. The rearrangement uses TRBV7-9 and TRBJ1-2; perhaps TRBD1 as D (6 bases). The CDR3 contains 14 residues. V lost 2 bases and J lost 1, with 8 bases in between. Germline loops: CDR1 SEHNR, CDR2 FQNEAQ (reference sequence). The CDR3, as DNA: TGTGCCAGCAGCTTACAGGGGTTTAACTATGGCTACACCTTC. This sequence encodes CASSLQGFNYGYTF.

J is TRBJ1-6 and V is TRBV4-2; 9 bases are a match to TRBD1. The CDR3 consists of 17 residues. The V gene end was trimmed by 1 base and the J gene end by 1 base; junction bases not matched to a gene: 2. CDR1 LGHNA and CDR2 YNFKEQ come from the germline V gene. Here the CDR3 reads CASSQGGTGSYNSPLHF. CDR3 DNA: TGTGCCAGCAGCCAAGGGGGGACAGGGTCCTATAATTCACCCCTCCACTTT.

This sequence joins TRBV28 and TRBJ2-3; no definite D call. V dropped 3 bases and J dropped 2 bases, with 6 bases sitting between them. This CDR3 has 13 residues. The V gene's germline CDR1 is MDHEN and CDR2 SYDVKM. CDR3 sequence reads: CASSFTFTDTQYF. The DNA of the CDR3 is TGTGCCAGCAGTTTTACATTCACAGATACGCAGTATTTT.

The gene calls are TRBV11-2 and TRBJ1-3; 8 bases agree with TRBD1. The V segment lost 5 bases and the J segment 5 bases; nucleotides outside the gene matches: 2. The CDR3 is 13 residues long. Germline V gives CDR1 SGHAT, CDR2 FQNNGV. CDR3 in DNA: TGTGCCAGCAGCGGGACAGGTAGAAACACCATATATTTT. It specifies CASSGTGRNTIYF. The full variable domain, completed using reference TRBV11-2 and TRBJ1-3, is EAGVAQSPRYKIIEKRQSVAFWCNPISGHATLYWYQQILGQGPKLLIQFQNNGVVDDSQLPKDRFSAERLKGVDSTLKIQPAKLEDSAVYLCASSGTGRNTIYFGEGSWLTVV.

The CDR3 reads CASSQAGGPDQPQHF. As DNA, the CDR3 is TGTGCCAGCAGCCAAGCCGGGGGGCCGGATCAGCCCCAGCATTTT. This sequence joins TRBV4-2 and TRBJ1-5; maybe TRBD1 (6 bases). Germline V lookup: CDR1 LGHNA, CDR2 YNFKEQ. CDR3 length: 15 amino acids. V lost 1 base and J lost 5, with 12 bases in between.

CDR3 coding DNA: TGTGCCAGCAGATTGGGACAGGGGAGCAATCAGCCCCAGCATTTT. Amino acids: CASRLGQGSNQPQHF. This chain joins TRBV6-5 and TRBJ1-5; the match to TRBD1 covers 10 bases. Trimming at V came to 6 bases and at J to 1 base, leaving 3 bases not matched to a gene. Germline V gives CDR1 MNHEY, CDR2 SVGAGI. CDR3 size: 15 residues.

This clone has only a few counts. The genes are TRBV15 and TRBJ2-2, with D perhaps TRBD2 (6 bases). This CDR3 has 15 residues. V lost 3 bases and J lost 8, with 16 bases in between. The germline CDR1 and CDR2 sequences are LNHNV and YYDKDF (reference sequence). The CDR3 reads CATSSAHGGSGELFF. DNA of the CDR3: TGTGCCACCAGCAGTGCCCATGGGGGGTCAGGGGAGCTGTTTTTT. Full variable domain (outside the CDR3, taken from reference TRBV15 and TRBJ2-2): DAMVIQNPRYQVTQFGKPVTLSCSQTLNHNVMYWYQQKSSQAPKLLFHYYDKDFNNEADTPDNFQSRRPNTSFCFLDIRSPGLGDTAMYLCATSSAHGGSGELFFGEGSRLTVL.

This clone was observed a few times. The CDR3 coding sequence is TGCGCCAGCAGCTTTACGACAGAACCTAATTCACCCCTCCACTTT. Translation gives CASSFTTEPNSPLHF. The genes are TRBV5-1 and TRBJ1-6, with D possibly TRBD1 on 5 matching bases. CDR1 is SGHRS, CDR2 YFSETQ, per germline. The ends were cut back, 2 bases at V and 6 bases at J, with 12 bases in the middle. CDR3 length equals 15 residues.

The genes are TRBV5-1 and TRBJ2-2; D perhaps matches TRBD1 (6 bases). V lost 5 bases, J lost 1 base, and 12 bases lay in between. CDR3 size: 15 residues. Germline V CDR1 and CDR2: SGHRS, YFSETQ. CDR3 coding DNA: TGCGCCAGCAGATCAGACAGGAAGAACACCGGGGAGCTGTTTTTT. This encodes CASRSDRKNTGELFF.

V and J are TRBV21-1 and TRBJ2-3; the DNA was not used to check the table's D call, TRBD2. TRBV21-1 is reported as a pseudogene. There are 16 residues in the CDR3. The CDR3 sequence: CASSKPGLAATDTQYF. The CDR3 DNA follows: TGTGCCAGCAGCAAACCCGGACTAGCGGCCACAGATACGCAGTATTTT.

The genes are TRBV3-1 (or the pseudogene TRBV3-2) and TRBJ2-1; D ambiguous. Germline CDR1 LGHDT, CDR2 YNNKEL (reference sequence). The CDR3 is 12 amino acids. The V and J ends lost 3 bases and 12 bases respectively, with 12 bases between them. CDR3 amino acids: CASSQASGGQFF. The DNA of the CDR3 is TGTGCCAGCAGCCAGGCCTCAGGTGGGCAGTTCTTC.